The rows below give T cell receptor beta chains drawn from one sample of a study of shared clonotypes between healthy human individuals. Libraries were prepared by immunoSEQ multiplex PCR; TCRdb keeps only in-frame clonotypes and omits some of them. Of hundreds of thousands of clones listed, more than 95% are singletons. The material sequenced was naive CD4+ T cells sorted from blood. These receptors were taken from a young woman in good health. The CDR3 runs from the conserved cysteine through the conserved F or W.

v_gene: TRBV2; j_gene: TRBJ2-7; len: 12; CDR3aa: CASRRQPYEQYF
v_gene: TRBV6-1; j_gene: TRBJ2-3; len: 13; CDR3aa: CASNTDSTDTQYF
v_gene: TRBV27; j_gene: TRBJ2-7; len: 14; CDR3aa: CASKIGGLVGEQYF
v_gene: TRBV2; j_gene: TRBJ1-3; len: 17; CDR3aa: CASSGQGPNYSGNTIYF
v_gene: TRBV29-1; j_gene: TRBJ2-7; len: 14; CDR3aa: CSVEGGLGSYEQYF
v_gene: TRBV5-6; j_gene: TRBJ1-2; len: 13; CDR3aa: CASRSALGYGYTF
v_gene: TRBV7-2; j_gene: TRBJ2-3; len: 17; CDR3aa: CASSTKSLAGLTDTQYF
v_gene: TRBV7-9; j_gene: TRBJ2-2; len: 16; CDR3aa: CASSQGAIANTGELFF
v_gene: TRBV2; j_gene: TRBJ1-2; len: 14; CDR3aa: CASSEEWTTGGYTF
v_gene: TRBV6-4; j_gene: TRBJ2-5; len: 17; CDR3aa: CASSDSGLAGLQETQYF
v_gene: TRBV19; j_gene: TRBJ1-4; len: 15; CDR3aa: CASSLIPATNEKLFF
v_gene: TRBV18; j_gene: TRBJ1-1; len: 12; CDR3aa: CASSLRGGEAFF
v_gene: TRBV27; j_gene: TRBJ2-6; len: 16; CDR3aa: CASSFTRSSGANVLTF
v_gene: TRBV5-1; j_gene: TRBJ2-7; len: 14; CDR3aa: CASSWTEVSYEQYF
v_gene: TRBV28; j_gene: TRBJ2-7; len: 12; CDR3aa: CASGRTRTEQYF
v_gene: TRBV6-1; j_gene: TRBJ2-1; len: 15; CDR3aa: CASTKGTSSYNEQFF
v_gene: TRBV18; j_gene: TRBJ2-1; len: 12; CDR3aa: CASSTGNNEQFF
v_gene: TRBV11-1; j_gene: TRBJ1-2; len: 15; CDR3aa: CASSLQPTGVYGYTF
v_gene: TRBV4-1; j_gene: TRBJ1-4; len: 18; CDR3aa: CASSQDRSDPATNEKLFF
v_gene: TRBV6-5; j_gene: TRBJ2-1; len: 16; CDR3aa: CASSYSPGLSDNEQFF